What follows is one TCR beta chain and its context. The data originate from a study of blood T cell repertoires in COVID-19. For the study at large: COVID-19 samples, acute and convalescent, were from the United States, Italy and Spain.

After removal of 2 bases from V and 4 bases from J, the junction contained 3 bases not matched to a gene. CDR1 and CDR2 (germline): MNHEY, SVGAGI. This CDR3 has 16 residues. This table comes from immunoSEQ multiplex PCR, and its TCRdb copy is limited to in-frame clones, with some not included. The sample shows a few hundred thousand clones, around 88% of them seen only once. Sequencing was performed on PBMCs or T cells enriched from blood (not recorded which). The source is a woman aged 40-49 years with acute COVID-19. The gene calls are TRBV6-5 and TRBJ2-2; 11 nucleotides line up with TRBD2. The CDR3 DNA reads TGTGCCAGCAGTTACACTAGCGGGAGCCCCACCGGGGAGCTGTTTTTT. This encodes CASSYTSGSPTGELFF.